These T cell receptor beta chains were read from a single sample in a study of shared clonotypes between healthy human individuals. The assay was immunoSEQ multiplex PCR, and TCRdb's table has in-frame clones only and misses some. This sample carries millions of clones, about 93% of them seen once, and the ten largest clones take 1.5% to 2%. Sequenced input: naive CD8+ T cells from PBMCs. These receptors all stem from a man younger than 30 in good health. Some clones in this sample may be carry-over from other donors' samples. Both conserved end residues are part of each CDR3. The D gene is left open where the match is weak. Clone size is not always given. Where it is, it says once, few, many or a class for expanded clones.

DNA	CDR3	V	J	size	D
TGCAGTGCTCGCCCTAGGGAGACCCAGTACTTC	CSARPRETQYF	TRBV20-1	TRBJ2-5	-	-
TGTGCCAGTAGTTTCCTGAGACTAGCGAGCCAAAGCTCCTACAATGAGCAGTTCTTC	CASSFLRLASQSSYNEQFF	TRBV19	TRBJ2-1	-	TRBD2
TGTGCCAGCACCCCGTCGGCAGGGGGCTCCTATGGCTACACCTTC	CASTPSAGGSYGYTF	TRBV6-5	TRBJ1-2	once	TRBD1
TGTGCCAGCAGGGCGGTACGTGAAGCTTTCTTT	CASRAVREAFF	TRBV6-1	TRBJ1-1	-	-
TGTGCCAGTAGTATAGATCATGAGATAGCTAACTATGGCTACACCTTC	CASSIDHEIANYGYTF	TRBV19	TRBJ1-2	-	-
TGCGCCAGCAGCAAACTTCGGGACAGGGACTACAATGAGCAGTTCTTC	CASSKLRDRDYNEQFF	TRBV5-1	TRBJ2-1	-	TRBD1
TGTGCCAGCAGCCCCAACGTGGCTAGCGGCTCCTACGAGCAGTACTTC	CASSPNVASGSYEQYF	TRBV5-5	TRBJ2-7	-	TRBD2
TGTGCCAGCAGTGACTCAGGTCTAACCTACGAGCAGTACTTC	CASSDSGLTYEQYF	TRBV6-4	TRBJ2-7	-	-
TGTGCCAGCAGCTCCGACCGGGGTCGGGAGTTCGAGCAGTACTTC	CASSSDRGREFEQYF	TRBV7-9	TRBJ2-7	-	-
TGTGCCAGCAGCGTAGAGGGGGAGGGAATGGGAACTGAAGCTTTCTTT	CASSVEGEGMGTEAFF	TRBV9	TRBJ1-1	-	-
TGCAGCGTTTATTTGGGGGCCCCCGAGCAGTACTTC	CSVYLGAPEQYF	TRBV29-1	TRBJ2-7	once	-
TGTGCCAGCAGTCTTGGACTAGCGGAAAACAATGAGCAGTTCTTC	CASSLGLAENNEQFF	TRBV28	TRBJ2-1	-	TRBD2
TGTGCCAGCAGGGGACGGGTGGAGGAGCAGTACTTC	CASRGRVEEQYF	TRBV7-9	TRBJ2-5	-	-
TGTGCCAGCAGCCCCCTTGCGGGGGAGCCAACTAATGAAAAACTGTTTTTT	CASSPLAGEPTNEKLFF	TRBV7-9	TRBJ1-4	-	-
TGCGCCAGCAGCACGGTCGAGTGGGGGGCGCGGGACGAGCAGTACTTC	CASSTVEWGARDEQYF	TRBV5-1	TRBJ2-7	-	-
TGTGCCAGCAGTTTATACAGGGGGCCCACCGGGGAGCTGTTTTTT	CASSLYRGPTGELFF	TRBV28	TRBJ2-2	-	TRBD1
TGTGCCAGCTCACCAACGAGACAGCTCTCTGGAAACACCATATATTTT	CASSPTRQLSGNTIYF	TRBV18	TRBJ1-3	-	-
TGTGCCAGCAGTTTCGCGGGGGCGTACGAGCAGTACTTC	CASSFAGAYEQYF	TRBV28	TRBJ2-7	-	-
TGTGCCAGCAGCTTAGCTGGAAACTCTGGAAACACCATATATTTT	CASSLAGNSGNTIYF	TRBV7-8	TRBJ1-3	-	-
TGTGCCAGCAGTTTAACGGCTAGCGGGGAAACCTCCGAGCAGTACTTC	CASSLTASGETSEQYF	TRBV28	TRBJ2-7	-	TRBD2
TGTGCCCAGGGGCGGGGGAGAGGGAACACCGGGGAGCTGTTTTTT	CAQGRGRGNTGELFF	TRBV5-6	TRBJ2-2	-	-
TGTGCCAGCAGCTGGAGAATCGCCGCTAATTACAATGAGCAGTTCTTC	CASSWRIAANYNEQFF	TRBV7-9	TRBJ2-1	-	-
TGCGCCAGCAGCCCGGGACCAGTTCAGGCCAAAAACATTCAGTACTTC	CASSPGPVQAKNIQYF	TRBV4-1	TRBJ2-4	-	-
TGCGCCAGCAGTGAATGGCGGACAGGGAGCCACGAGCAGTACTTC	CASSEWRTGSHEQYF	TRBV10-1	TRBJ2-7	once	TRBD1
TGTGCCAGCAGCTTAGCGTGGGGTGCCGTGGACTATGGCTACACCTTC	CASSLAWGAVDYGYTF	TRBV7-9	TRBJ1-2	once	-
TGTGCCAGCAGTGCACCGGGACTCGCGAGCTCCTACGAGCAGTACTTC	CASSAPGLASSYEQYF	TRBV6-1	TRBJ2-7	-	-
TGTGCCAGCAGCGGACTAGCGGATTCCTACGAGCAGTACTTC	CASSGLADSYEQYF	TRBV28	TRBJ2-7	-	TRBD2
TGTGCCACCGACTACGGGGGTATCACAGATACGCAGTATTTT	CATDYGGITDTQYF	TRBV2	TRBJ2-3	-	-
TGCAGCGTTGAAGGTACTACCAAGACCGGGGAGCTGTTTTTT	CSVEGTTKTGELFF	TRBV29-1	TRBJ2-2	-	-